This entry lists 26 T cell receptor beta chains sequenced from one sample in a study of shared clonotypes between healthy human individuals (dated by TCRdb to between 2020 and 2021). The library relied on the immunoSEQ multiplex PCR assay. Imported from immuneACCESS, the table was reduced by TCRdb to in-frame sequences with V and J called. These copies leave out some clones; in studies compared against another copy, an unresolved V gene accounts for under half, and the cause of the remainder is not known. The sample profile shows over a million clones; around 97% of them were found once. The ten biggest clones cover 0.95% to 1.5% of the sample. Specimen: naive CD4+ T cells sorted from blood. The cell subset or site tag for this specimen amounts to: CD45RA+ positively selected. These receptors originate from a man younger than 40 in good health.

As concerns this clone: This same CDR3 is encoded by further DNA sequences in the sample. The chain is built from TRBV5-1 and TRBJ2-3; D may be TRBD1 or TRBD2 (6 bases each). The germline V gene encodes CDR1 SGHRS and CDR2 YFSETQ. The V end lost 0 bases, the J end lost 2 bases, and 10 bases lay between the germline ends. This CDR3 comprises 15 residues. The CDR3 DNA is TGCGCCAGCAGCTTGGAGGGGGGAGTCACAGATACGCAGTATTTT. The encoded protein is CASSLEGGVTDTQYF.

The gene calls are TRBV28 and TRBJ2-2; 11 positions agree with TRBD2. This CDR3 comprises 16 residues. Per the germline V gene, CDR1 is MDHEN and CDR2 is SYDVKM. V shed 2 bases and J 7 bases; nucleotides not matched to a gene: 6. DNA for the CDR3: TGTGCCAGCAGTTTACCAACTAGCGGGAGTGACGGGGAGCTGTTTTTT. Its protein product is CASSLPTSGSDGELFF.

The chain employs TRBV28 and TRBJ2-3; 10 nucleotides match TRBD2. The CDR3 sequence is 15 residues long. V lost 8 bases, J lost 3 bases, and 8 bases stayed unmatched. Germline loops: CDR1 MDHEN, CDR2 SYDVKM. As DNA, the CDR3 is TGTGCCAGCGATATAGCGGGAGGATCGACAGATACGCAGTATTTT. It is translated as CASDIAGGSTDTQYF. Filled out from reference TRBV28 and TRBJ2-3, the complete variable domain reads DVKVTQSSRYLVKRTGEKVFLECVQDMDHENMFWYRQDPGLGLRLIYFSYDVKMKEKGDIPEGYSVSREKKERFSLILESASTNQTSMYLCASDIAGGSTDTQYFGPGTRLTVL.

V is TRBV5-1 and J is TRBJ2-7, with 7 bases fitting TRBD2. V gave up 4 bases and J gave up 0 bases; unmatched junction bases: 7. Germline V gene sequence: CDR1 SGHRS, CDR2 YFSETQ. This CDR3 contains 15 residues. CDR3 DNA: TGCGCCAGCAGCACCGCTAGCGGAACCTCCTACGAGCAGTACTTC. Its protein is CASSTASGTSYEQYF.

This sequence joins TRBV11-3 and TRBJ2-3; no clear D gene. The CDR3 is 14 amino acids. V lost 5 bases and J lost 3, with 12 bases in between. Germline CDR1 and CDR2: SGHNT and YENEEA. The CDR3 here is CASSPRFRTDTQYF. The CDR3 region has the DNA TGTGCCAGCAGCCCCCGTTTTCGTACAGATACGCAGTATTTT.

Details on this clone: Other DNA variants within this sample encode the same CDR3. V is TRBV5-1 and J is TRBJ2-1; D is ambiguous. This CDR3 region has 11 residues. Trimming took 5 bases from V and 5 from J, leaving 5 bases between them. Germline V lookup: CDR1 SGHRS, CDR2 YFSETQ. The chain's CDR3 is CASSLDNEQFF. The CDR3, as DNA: TGCGCCAGCAGTCTCGACAATGAGCAGTTCTTC.

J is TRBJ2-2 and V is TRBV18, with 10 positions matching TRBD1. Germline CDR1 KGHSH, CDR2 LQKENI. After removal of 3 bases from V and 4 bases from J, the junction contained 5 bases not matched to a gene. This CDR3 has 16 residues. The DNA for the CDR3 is TGTGCCAGCTCACCTGGAGGGACAGGGGCCACCGGGGAGCTGTTTTTT. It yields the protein CASSPGGTGATGELFF.

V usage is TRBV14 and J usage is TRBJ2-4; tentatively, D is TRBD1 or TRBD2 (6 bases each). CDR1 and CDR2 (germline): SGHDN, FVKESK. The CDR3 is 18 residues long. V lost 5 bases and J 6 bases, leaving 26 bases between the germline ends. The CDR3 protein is CASSEGDSFYNRRNIQYF. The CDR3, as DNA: TGTGCCAGCAGCGAGGGGGACTCGTTCTATAATCGCAGAAACATTCAGTACTTC.

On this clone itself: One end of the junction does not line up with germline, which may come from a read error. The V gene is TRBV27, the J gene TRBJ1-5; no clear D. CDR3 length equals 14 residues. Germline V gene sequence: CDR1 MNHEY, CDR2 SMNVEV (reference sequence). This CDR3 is CASSLSLANQPQHF. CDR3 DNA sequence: TGTGCCAGCAGTCTATCCTTGGCCAATCAGCCCCAGCATTTT.

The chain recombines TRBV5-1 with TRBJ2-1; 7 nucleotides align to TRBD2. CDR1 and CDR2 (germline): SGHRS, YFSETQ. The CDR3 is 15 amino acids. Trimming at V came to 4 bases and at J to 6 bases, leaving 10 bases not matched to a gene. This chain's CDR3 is CASSPGLADFNEQFF. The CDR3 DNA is TGCGCCAGCAGCCCGGGGCTAGCGGACTTCAATGAGCAGTTCTTC. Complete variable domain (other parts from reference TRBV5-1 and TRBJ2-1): KAGVTQTPRYLIKTRGQQVTLSCSPISGHRSVSWYQQTPGQGLQFLFEYFSETQRNKGNFPGRFSGRQFSNSRSEMNVSTLELGDSALYLCASSPGLADFNEQFFGPGTRLTVL.

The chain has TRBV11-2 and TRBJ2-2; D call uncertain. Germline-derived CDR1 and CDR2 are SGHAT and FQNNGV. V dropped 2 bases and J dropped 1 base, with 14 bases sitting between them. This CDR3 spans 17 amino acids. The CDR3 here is CASSLHGRVVNTGELFF. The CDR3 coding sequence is TGTGCCAGCAGCTTACACGGCCGTGTGGTGAACACCGGGGAGCTGTTTTTT.

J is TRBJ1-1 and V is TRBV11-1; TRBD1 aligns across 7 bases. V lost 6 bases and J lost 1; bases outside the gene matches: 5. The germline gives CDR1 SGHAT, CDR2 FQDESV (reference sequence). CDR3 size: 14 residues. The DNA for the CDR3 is TGTGCCAGCAGTTCCCACAGGGGGAACACTGAAGCTTTCTTT. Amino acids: CASSSHRGNTEAFF.

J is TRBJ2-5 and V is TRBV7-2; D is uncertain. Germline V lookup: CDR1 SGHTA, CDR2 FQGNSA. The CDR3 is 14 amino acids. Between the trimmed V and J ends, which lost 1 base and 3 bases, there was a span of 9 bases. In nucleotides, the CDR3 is TGTGCCAGCAGCTTAGGCTCAGGAAAAGAGACCCAGTACTTC. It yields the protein CASSLGSGKETQYF.

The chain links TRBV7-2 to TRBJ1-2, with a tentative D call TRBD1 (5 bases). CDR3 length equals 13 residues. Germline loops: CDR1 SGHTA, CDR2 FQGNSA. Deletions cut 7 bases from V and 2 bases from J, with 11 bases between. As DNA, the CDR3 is TGTGCCAGCACCTTGACAGCCAACTATGGCTACACCTTC. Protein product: CASTLTANYGYTF. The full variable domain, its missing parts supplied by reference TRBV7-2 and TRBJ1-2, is GAGVSQSPSNKVTEKGKDVELRCDPISGHTALYWYRQSLGQGLEFLIYFQGNSAPDKSGLPSDRFSAERTGGSVSTLTIQRTQQEDSAVYLCASTLTANYGYTFGSGTRLTVV.

CDR3 DNA: TGTGCCAGCAGTTTATTGCCACAGGGGAATAGGGCCTACGAGCAGTACTTC. It codes for CASSLLPQGNRAYEQYF. J is TRBJ2-7 and V is TRBV27, with 7 positions matching TRBD1. Germline CDR1 and CDR2: MNHEY and SMNVEV (reference sequence). V gave up 1 base and J gave up 2 bases; unmatched junction bases: 11. The CDR3 runs 17 residues.

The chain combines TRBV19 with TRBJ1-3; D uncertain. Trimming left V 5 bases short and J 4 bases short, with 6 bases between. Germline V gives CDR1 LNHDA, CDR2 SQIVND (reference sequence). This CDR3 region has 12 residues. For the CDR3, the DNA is TGTGCCAGTAGTTTCCAGGGAAACACCATATATTTT. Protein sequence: CASSFQGNTIYF.

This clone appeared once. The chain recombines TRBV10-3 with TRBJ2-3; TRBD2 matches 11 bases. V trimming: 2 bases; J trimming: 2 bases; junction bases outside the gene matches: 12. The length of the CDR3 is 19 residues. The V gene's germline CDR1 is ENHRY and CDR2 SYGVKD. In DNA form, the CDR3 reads TGTGCCATCAGTGAGCCTCCAGGGACTAGCGGAACCGCCACAGATACGCAGTATTTT. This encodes CAISEPPGTSGTATDTQYF.

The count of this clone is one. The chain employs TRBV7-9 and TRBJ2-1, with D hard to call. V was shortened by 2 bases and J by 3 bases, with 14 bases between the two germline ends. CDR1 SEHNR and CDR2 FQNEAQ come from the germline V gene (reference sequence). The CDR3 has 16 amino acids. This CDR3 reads CASSLPRVNSYNEQFF. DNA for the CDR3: TGTGCCAGCAGCTTACCAAGGGTTAACAGCTACAATGAGCAGTTCTTC.

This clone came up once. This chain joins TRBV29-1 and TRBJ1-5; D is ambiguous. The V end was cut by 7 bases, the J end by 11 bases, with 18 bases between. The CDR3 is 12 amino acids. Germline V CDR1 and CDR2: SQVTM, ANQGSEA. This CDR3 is CSAKDSERTQHF. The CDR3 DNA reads TGCAGCGCCAAAGACTCCGAACGAACCCAGCATTTT. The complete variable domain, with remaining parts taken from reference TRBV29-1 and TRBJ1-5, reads SAVISQKPSRDICQRGTSLTIQCQVDSQVTMMFWYRQQPGQSLTLIATANQGSEATYESGFVIDKFPISRPNLTFSTLTVSNMSPEDSSIYLCSAKDSERTQHFGDGTRLSIL.

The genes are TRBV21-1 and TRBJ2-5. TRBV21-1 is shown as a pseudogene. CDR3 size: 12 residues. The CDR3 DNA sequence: TGTGCCAGCAGCTTATACGCTCAGACCCAGTACTTC. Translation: CASSLYAQTQYF.

Written as DNA, the CDR3 is TGTGCCAGCAGTGCTGCTGGGTTTGGGTCCCTGGCTGCCTACGAGCAGTACTTC. It yields the protein CASSAAGFGSLAAYEQYF. The rearrangement links TRBV28 to TRBJ2-7; no clear D gene. The CDR3 has 18 amino acids. CDR1 MDHEN and CDR2 SYDVKM come from the germline V gene. V lost 5 bases and J lost 2, with 25 bases in between.

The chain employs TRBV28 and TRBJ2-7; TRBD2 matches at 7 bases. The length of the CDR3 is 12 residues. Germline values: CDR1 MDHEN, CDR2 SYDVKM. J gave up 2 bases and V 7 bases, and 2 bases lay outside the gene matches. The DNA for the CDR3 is TGTGCCAGCAAGCGGGGCCCCTACGAGCAGTACTTC. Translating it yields CASKRGPYEQYF.

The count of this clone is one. The CDR3 DNA follows: TGTGCCAGCGCCTTCGACAGGGGAATCTACGAGCAGTACTTC. This translates into CASAFDRGIYEQYF. The chain is built from TRBV27 and TRBJ2-7; 8 bases match TRBD1. The length of the CDR3 is 14 residues. The germline V gene encodes CDR1 MNHEY and CDR2 SMNVEV (reference sequence). V was clipped by 8 bases and J by 3 bases; unmatched bases: 9.

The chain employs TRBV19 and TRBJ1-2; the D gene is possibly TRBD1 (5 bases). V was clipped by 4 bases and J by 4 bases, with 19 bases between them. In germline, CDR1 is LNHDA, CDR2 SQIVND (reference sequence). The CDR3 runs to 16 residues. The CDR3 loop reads CASSSRETIGVYGYTF. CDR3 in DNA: TGTGCCAGTAGTAGCAGGGAAACTATAGGAGTCTATGGCTACACCTTC. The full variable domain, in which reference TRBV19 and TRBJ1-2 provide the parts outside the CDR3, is DGGITQSPKYLFRKEGQNVTLSCEQNLNHDAMYWYRQDPGQGLRLIYYSQIVNDFQKGDIAEGYSVSREKKESFPLTVTSAQKNPTAFYLCASSSRETIGVYGYTFGSGTRLTVV.

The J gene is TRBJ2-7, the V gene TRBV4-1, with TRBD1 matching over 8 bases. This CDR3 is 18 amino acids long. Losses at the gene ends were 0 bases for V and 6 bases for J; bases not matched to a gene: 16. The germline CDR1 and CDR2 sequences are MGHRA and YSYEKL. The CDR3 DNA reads TGCGCCAGCAGCCAAGATATACGATCACAACGGGACAGGCGCGAGCAGTACTTC. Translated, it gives CASSQDIRSQRDRREQYF.

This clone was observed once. Written as DNA, the CDR3 is TGTGCCAGCAGTTCCCCCTCAGGGGGCGTCAATCAGCCCCAGCATTTT. Its translation: CASSSPSGGVNQPQHF. The chain couples TRBV28 to TRBJ1-5; 8 nucleotides match TRBD1. CDR1 MDHEN and CDR2 SYDVKM come from the germline V gene. The CDR3 extends over 16 amino acids. Losses at the gene ends were 4 bases for V and 3 bases for J; bases not matched to a gene: 8.